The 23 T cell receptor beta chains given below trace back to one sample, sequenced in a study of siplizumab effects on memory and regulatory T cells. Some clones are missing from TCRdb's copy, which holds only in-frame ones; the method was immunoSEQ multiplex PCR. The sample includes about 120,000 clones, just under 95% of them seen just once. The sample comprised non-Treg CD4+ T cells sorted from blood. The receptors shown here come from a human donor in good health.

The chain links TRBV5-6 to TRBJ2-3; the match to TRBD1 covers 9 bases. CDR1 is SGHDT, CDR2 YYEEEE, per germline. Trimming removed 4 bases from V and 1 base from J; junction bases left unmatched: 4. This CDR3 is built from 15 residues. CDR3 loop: CASSPDRGGTDTQYF. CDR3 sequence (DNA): TGTGCCAGCAGCCCGGACAGGGGTGGCACAGATACGCAGTATTTT.

The CDR3 region is CASSLLRETQYF. CDR3 sequence (DNA): TGTGCCAGCAGCTTATTGCGAGAGACCCAGTACTTC. The chain joins TRBV7-2 to TRBJ2-5; the D is unclear. Looked up from germline, CDR1 is SGHTA and CDR2 is FQGNSA. This CDR3 comprises 12 residues. The ends were cut back, 2 bases at V and 4 bases at J, with 5 bases in the middle.

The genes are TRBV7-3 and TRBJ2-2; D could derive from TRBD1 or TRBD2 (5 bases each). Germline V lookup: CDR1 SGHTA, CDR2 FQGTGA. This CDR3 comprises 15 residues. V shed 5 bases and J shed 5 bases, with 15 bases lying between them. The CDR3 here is CASSRDPTRTGELFF. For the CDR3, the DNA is TGTGCCAGCAGCCGGGACCCAACGAGAACCGGGGAGCTGTTTTTT.

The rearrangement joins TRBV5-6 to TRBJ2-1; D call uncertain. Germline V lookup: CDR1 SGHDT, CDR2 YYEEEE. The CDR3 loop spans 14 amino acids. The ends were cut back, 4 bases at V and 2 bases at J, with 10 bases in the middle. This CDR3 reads CASSHDTTYNEQFF. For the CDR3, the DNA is TGTGCCAGCAGCCACGACACTACCTACAATGAGCAGTTCTTC.

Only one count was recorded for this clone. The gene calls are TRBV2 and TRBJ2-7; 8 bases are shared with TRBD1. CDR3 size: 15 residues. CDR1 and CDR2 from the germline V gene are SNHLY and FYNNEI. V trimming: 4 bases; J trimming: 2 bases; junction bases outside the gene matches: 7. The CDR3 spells CASSALTGAAYEQYF. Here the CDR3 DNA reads TGTGCCAGCAGTGCGTTGACAGGGGCAGCCTACGAGCAGTACTTC.

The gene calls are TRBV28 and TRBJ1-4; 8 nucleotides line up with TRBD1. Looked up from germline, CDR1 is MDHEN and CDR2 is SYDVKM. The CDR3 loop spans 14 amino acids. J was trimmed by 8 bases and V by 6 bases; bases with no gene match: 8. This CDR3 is CASRGTGYTEKLFF. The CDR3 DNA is TGTGCCAGCAGGGGGACAGGTTACACCGAAAAACTGTTTTTT.

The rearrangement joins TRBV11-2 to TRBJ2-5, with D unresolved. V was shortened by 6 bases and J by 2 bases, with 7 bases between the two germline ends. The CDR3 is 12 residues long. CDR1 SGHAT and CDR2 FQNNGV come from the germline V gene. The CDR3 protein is CASRPTQETQYF. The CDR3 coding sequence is TGTGCCAGCAGACCAACACAAGAGACCCAGTACTTC.

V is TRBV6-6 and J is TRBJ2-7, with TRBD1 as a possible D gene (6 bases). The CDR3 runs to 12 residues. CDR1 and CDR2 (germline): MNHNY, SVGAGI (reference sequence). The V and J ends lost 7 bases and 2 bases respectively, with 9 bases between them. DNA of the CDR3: TGTGCCAGCAATCGGGACACCTACGAGCAGTACTTC. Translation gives CASNRDTYEQYF.

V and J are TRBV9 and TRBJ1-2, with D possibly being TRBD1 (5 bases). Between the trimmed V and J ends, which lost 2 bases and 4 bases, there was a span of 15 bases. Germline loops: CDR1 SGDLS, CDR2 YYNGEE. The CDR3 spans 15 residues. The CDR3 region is CASSVAQGFGYGYTF. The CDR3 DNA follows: TGTGCCAGCAGCGTCGCTCAGGGATTCGGCTATGGCTACACCTTC.

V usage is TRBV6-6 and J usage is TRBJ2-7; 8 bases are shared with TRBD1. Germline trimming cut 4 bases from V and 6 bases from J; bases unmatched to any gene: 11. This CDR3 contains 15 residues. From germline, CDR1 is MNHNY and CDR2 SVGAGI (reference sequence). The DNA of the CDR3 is TGTGCCAGCAGTTCCACGGACAGGGATCCCGCCGAGCAGTACTTC. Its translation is CASSSTDRDPAEQYF.

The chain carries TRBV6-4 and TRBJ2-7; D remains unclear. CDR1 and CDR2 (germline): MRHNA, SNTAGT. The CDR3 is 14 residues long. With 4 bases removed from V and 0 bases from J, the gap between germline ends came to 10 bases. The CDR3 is CASSGRGCSYEQYF. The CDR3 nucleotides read TGTGCCAGCAGTGGCCGTGGTTGCTCCTACGAGCAGTACTTC.

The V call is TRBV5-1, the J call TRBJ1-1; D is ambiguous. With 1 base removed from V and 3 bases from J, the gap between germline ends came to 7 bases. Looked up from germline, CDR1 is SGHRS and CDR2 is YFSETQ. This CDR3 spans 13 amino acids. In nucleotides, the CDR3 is TGCGCCAGCAGCTTGAACGGGTACACTGAAGCTTTCTTT. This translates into CASSLNGYTEAFF. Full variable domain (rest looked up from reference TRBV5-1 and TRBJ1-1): KAGVTQTPRYLIKTRGQQVTLSCSPISGHRSVSWYQQTPGQGLQFLFEYFSETQRNKGNFPGRFSGRQFSNSRSEMNVSTLELGDSALYLCASSLNGYTEAFFGQGTRLTVV.

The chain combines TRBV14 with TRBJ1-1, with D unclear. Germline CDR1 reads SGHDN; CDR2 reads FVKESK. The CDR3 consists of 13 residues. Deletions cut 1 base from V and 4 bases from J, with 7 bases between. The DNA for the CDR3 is TGTGCCAGCAGCCAAGGGGGAGCCACTGAAGCTTTCTTT. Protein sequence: CASSQGGATEAFF.

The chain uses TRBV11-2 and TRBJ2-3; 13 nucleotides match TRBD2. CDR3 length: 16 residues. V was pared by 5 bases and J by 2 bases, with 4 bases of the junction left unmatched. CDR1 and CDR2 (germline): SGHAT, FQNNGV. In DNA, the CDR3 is TGTGCCAGCAGCATACTAGCGGGGGGGCTCACAGATACGCAGTATTTT. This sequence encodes CASSILAGGLTDTQYF. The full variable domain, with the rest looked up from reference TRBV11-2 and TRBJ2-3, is EAGVAQSPRYKIIEKRQSVAFWCNPISGHATLYWYQQILGQGPKLLIQFQNNGVVDDSQLPKDRFSAERLKGVDSTLKIQPAKLEDSAVYLCASSILAGGLTDTQYFGPGTRLTVL.

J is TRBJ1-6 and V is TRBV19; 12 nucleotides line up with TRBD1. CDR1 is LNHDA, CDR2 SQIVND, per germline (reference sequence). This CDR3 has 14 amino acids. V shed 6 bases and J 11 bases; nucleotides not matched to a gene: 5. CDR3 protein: CASSGTGGITPLHF. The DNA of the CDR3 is TGTGCCAGTAGCGGGACAGGGGGCATAACACCCCTCCACTTT.

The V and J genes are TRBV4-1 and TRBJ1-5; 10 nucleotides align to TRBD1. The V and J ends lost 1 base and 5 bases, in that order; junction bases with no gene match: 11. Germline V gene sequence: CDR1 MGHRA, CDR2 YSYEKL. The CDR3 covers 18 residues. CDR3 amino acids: CASSQVLGGQGSYQPQHF. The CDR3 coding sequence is TGCGCCAGCAGCCAAGTCCTAGGGGGACAGGGGTCATATCAGCCCCAGCATTTT.

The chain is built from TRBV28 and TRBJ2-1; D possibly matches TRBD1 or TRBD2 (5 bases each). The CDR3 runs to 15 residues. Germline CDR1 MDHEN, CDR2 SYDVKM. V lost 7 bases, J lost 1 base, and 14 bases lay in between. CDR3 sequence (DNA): TGTGCCAGCAAAGGTGGGGGTGGATCCTACAATGAGCAGTTCTTC. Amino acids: CASKGGGGSYNEQFF.

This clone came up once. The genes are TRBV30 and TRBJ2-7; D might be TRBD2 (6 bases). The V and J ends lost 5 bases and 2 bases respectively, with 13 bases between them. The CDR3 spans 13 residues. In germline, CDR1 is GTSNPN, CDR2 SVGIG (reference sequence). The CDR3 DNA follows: TGTGCCTGGGGGGAGCGGGCCCCCTACGAGCAGTACTTC. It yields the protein CAWGERAPYEQYF. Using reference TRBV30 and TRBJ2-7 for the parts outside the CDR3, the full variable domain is SQTIHQWPATLVQPVGSPLSLECTVEGTSNPNLYWYRQAAGRGLQLLFYSVGIGQISSEVPQNLSASRPQDRQFILSSKKLLLSDSGFYLCAWGERAPYEQYFGPGTRLTVT.

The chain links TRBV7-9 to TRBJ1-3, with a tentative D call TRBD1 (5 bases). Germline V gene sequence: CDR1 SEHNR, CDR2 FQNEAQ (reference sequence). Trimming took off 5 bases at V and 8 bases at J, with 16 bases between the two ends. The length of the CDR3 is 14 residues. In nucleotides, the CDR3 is TGTGCCAGCAGCGGGGGAAAGGAAAGGTACACCATATATTTT. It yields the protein CASSGGKERYTIYF.

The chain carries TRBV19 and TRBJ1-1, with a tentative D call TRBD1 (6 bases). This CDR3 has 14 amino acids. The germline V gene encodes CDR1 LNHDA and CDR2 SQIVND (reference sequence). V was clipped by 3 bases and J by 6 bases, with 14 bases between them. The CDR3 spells CASSIPGVLSEAFF. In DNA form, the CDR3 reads TGTGCCAGTAGTATCCCAGGGGTCCTCTCTGAAGCTTTCTTT.

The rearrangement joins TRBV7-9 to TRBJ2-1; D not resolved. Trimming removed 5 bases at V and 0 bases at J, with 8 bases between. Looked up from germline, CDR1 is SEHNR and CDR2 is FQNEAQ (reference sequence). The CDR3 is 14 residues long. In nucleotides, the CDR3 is TGTGCCAGCAGCCCCCCGAGCTCCTACAATGAGCAGTTCTTC. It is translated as CASSPPSSYNEQFF.

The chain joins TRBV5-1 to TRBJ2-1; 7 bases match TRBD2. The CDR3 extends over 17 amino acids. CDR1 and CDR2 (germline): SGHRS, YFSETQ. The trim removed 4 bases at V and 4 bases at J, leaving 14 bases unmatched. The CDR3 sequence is CASSTGGTAFLYNEQFF. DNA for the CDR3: TGCGCCAGCAGCACCGGGGGGACCGCCTTCCTATACAATGAGCAGTTCTTC.

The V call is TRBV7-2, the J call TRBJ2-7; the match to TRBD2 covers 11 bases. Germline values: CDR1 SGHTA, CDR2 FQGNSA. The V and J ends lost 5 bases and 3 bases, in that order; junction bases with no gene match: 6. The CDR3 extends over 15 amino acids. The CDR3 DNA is TGTGCCAGCAGCGCGACTAGCGGGGATAACTACGAGCAGTACTTC. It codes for CASSATSGDNYEQYF.